These 16 T cell receptor beta chains share one sample of origin, sequenced in a study of CD8+ T cells in alopecia areata. cDNA serving as the sequencing template came from extracted, reverse transcribed RNA. Only in-frame clones appear in the TCRdb table, and some are missing; sequencing was by immunoSEQ multiplex PCR. The sample includes approximately 180,000 clones, more than 60% of them seen just once. Sequenced here: CD4+ T cells sorted from blood, sampled at week 0. These receptors were collected from a human donor with alopecia areata.

V gene TRBV7-2 combines with J gene TRBJ2-6, with 9 bases aligning to TRBD2. J lost 1 base, V lost 1 base, and 5 bases had no gene match. This CDR3 is built from 18 residues. The germline V gene has CDR1 SGHTA and CDR2 FQGNSA. The DNA for the CDR3 is TGTGCCAGCAGCTTAGGGCTAGCGGGGCGATCTGGGGCCAACGTCCTGACTTTC. Translation gives CASSLGLAGRSGANVLTF.

The chain uses TRBV2 and TRBJ2-1; tentatively, D is TRBD2 (5 bases). Per the germline V gene, CDR1 is SNHLY and CDR2 is FYNNEI. The CDR3 length is 12 residues. V lost 3 bases and J lost 9, with 9 bases in between. CDR3 in amino acids: CASSDLRGEQFF. The CDR3 bases are TGTGCCAGCAGTGACCTCCGGGGTGAGCAGTTCTTC.

The chain couples TRBV5-8 to TRBJ2-7; D gene ambiguous. The V gene's germline CDR1 is SGHTS and CDR2 YDEGEE. The CDR3 totals 12 residues. Deletions cut 2 bases from V and 9 bases from J, with 12 bases between. DNA of the CDR3: TGTGCCAGCAGCTTAGTCCCGCACGGGCAGTACTTC. Its protein product is CASSLVPHGQYF.

This clone was counted once. The rearrangement joins TRBV5-1 to TRBJ2-3; D call uncertain. Per the germline V gene, CDR1 is SGHRS and CDR2 is YFSETQ. The CDR3 loop spans 14 amino acids. V lost 0 bases to trimming and J lost 5 bases, with 10 bases between them. The CDR3 spells CASSLVGNRDTQYF. CDR3 DNA sequence: TGCGCCAGCAGCTTGGTTGGCAACCGAGATACGCAGTATTTT. Drawing the rest from reference TRBV5-1 and TRBJ2-3, the complete variable domain is KAGVTQTPRYLIKTRGQQVTLSCSPISGHRSVSWYQQTPGQGLQFLFEYFSETQRNKGNFPGRFSGRQFSNSRSEMNVSTLELGDSALYLCASSLVGNRDTQYFGPGTRLTVL.

The chain carries TRBV29-1 and TRBJ1-2; perhaps TRBD1 as D (5 bases). The germline V and J ends were trimmed by 4 bases and 8 bases, with 11 bases remaining between them. CDR1 and CDR2 (germline): SQVTM, ANQGSEA. The CDR3 totals 11 residues. The CDR3 region is CSVASRGGYTF. The CDR3 nucleotides are TGCAGCGTTGCCTCGAGGGGAGGCTACACCTTC.

This chain connects TRBV27 to TRBJ2-1; D is ambiguous. Germline V gives CDR1 MNHEY, CDR2 SMNVEV (reference sequence). Deletions cut 3 bases from V and 6 bases from J, with 6 bases between. The CDR3 spans 12 residues. The CDR3 region has the DNA TGTGCCAGCAGTTTGGACCCCAATGAGCAGTTCTTC. Translating gives CASSLDPNEQFF.

The chain is built from TRBV7-3 and TRBJ2-2; D perhaps matches TRBD1 (5 bases). This CDR3 has 15 residues. The V end was cut by 2 bases, the J end by 2 bases, with 9 bases between. From germline, CDR1 is SGHTA and CDR2 FQGTGA. The CDR3 DNA is TGTGCCAGCAGCTTACAGGGTTCCAACACCGGGGAGCTGTTTTTT. Translation: CASSLQGSNTGELFF.

This sequence joins TRBV30 and TRBJ1-1; TRBD1 is a possible D gene (6 bases). The CDR3 spans 14 residues. Trimming left V 4 bases short and J 0 bases short, with 12 bases between. Germline V gives CDR1 GTSNPN, CDR2 SVGIG (reference sequence). CDR3 coding DNA: TGTGCCTGGAACCAGGGACATCTGAACACTGAAGCTTTCTTT. It yields the protein CAWNQGHLNTEAFF.

This clone was picked up a small number of times. The rearrangement joins TRBV29-1 to TRBJ1-1; perhaps TRBD1 as D (5 bases). The V gene's germline CDR1 is SQVTM and CDR2 ANQGSEA. This CDR3 spans 13 amino acids. Trimming stripped 3 bases from V and 4 bases from J, with 12 bases between. CDR3 residues: CSVDMGDVTEAFF. The CDR3, as DNA: TGCAGCGTTGACATGGGGGACGTCACTGAAGCTTTCTTT.

The chain carries TRBV7-2 and TRBJ1-5; no firm D call. V was clipped by 5 bases and J by 4 bases, with 9 bases between them. The CDR3 is 13 residues long. Germline V gives CDR1 SGHTA, CDR2 FQGNSA. For the CDR3, the DNA is TGTGCCAGCAGCCGAGAGGCGAATCAGCCCCAGCATTTT. Protein: CASSREANQPQHF. The full variable domain, in which reference TRBV7-2 and TRBJ1-5 provide the parts outside the CDR3, is GAGVSQSPSNKVTEKGKDVELRCDPISGHTALYWYRQSLGQGLEFLIYFQGNSAPDKSGLPSDRFSAERTGGSVSTLTIQRTQQEDSAVYLCASSREANQPQHFGDGTRLSIL.

The chain recombines TRBV7-2 with TRBJ1-2; TRBD1 is a possible D gene (6 bases). V lost 0 bases and J 10 bases, leaving 6 bases between the germline ends. Germline CDR1 reads SGHTA; CDR2 reads FQGNSA. The CDR3 length is 11 residues. The CDR3 DNA reads as TGTGCCAGCAGCTTAGCGGGGGCCTACACCTTC. This codes for CASSLAGAYTF.

The CDR3 spells CASSEVGGSSYEQYF. The CDR3 DNA is TGTGCCAGCAGTGAGGTGGGGGGGTCTTCCTACGAGCAGTACTTC. The V and J genes are TRBV2 and TRBJ2-7, with 7 positions matching TRBD2. The J segment lost 1 base and the V segment lost 3 bases, leaving 6 bases of the junction unmatched. Germline values: CDR1 SNHLY, CDR2 FYNNEI. The CDR3 spans 15 residues.

The chain is built from TRBV15 and TRBJ1-5; no clear D. Germline V gene sequence: CDR1 LNHNV, CDR2 YYDKDF (reference sequence). The V end lost 1 base, the J end lost 5 bases, and 9 bases lay between the germline ends. This CDR3 is 14 amino acids long. In DNA form, the CDR3 reads TGTGCCACCAGCAGAGGGGATCCAGATCAGCCCCAGCATTTT. Its protein product is CATSRGDPDQPQHF.

This clone appeared many times. The chain is built from TRBV7-2 and TRBJ1-3; D is undetermined. This CDR3 region has 13 residues. Trimming pared 4 bases from V and 2 bases from J, leaving 6 bases between. CDR1 and CDR2 (germline): SGHTA, FQGNSA. The CDR3: CASSSFTGNTIYF. The CDR3 DNA follows: TGTGCCAGCAGCTCCTTTACTGGAAACACCATATATTTT. The whole variable domain, remainder taken from reference TRBV7-2 and TRBJ1-3, is GAGVSQSPSNKVTEKGKDVELRCDPISGHTALYWYRQSLGQGLEFLIYFQGNSAPDKSGLPSDRFSAERTGGSVSTLTIQRTQQEDSAVYLCASSSFTGNTIYFGEGSWLTVV.

The chain recombines TRBV7-9 with TRBJ1-1; 9 bases are a match to TRBD1. V lost 4 bases and J lost 1; bases outside the gene matches: 4. The CDR3 runs to 15 residues. Per germline, CDR1 SEHNR and CDR2 FQNEAQ (reference sequence). The CDR3 bases are TGTGCCAGCAGCTCCTCGACAGGGGGGAACACTGAAGCTTTCTTT. Residues: CASSSSTGGNTEAFF.

V gene TRBV10-2 combines with J gene TRBJ1-1; D perhaps matches TRBD1 (5 bases). Trimming took 4 bases from V and 5 from J, leaving 11 bases between them. CDR3 length: 13 residues. CDR1 WSHSY and CDR2 SAAADI come from the germline V gene. This chain's CDR3 is CASSGQGSTEAFF. Written as DNA, the CDR3 is TGCGCCAGCAGTGGTCAGGGAAGTACTGAAGCTTTCTTT.